The T cell receptor beta chain described here comes from a study of CD8 T cells in ankylosing spondylitis. Study conclusions and caveats: There was reportedly significant enrichment of clones that were disease-linked in matched ankylosing spondylitis synovial fluid. Characteristic of ankylosing spondylitis blood, it appeared, was a TCR beta motif comprising roughly eight highly homologous variants. Both synovial fluid and blood in reactive arthritis had previously been reported to carry some motif variants.

For this clonotype: The target antigen is unknown.

Preparation of TCR beta libraries was done by quantitative 5'-RACE with molecular barcodes. TCRdb called the 5' RACE reads again in MiXCR, with one record for every CDR3 protein. This table has 400,000 or so distinct CDR3 sequences, roughly 27% appearing once. The CDR3 is 12 residues long. The V gene lost 3 bases and the J gene lost 6 bases, with 6 bases spanning the gap. Per the germline V gene, CDR1 is ENHRY and CDR2 is SYGVKD. This TCR derives from a male donor with ankylosing spondylitis. The chain has TRBV10-3 and TRBJ2-1; perhaps TRBD1 as D (6 bases). The sample comprised blood, either unsorted or a sorted T cell fraction (not recorded which). The CDR3 sequence is CAISDRGNEQFF. The CDR3 DNA is TGTGCCATCAGTGACAGGGGCAATGAGCAGTTCTTC.